This T cell receptor (beta chain) was sequenced during a study of tissue T cells after allogeneic stem cell transplantation. Time point denoted: mouse harvest day 7 after allogeneic transplant. Mouse grafts combined 10^7 T-cell-depleted bone marrow cells with 10^6 splenic CD5+ T cells. TCRdb keeps only in-frame clones here, not all; method: immunoSEQ multiplex PCR. The sample includes around 1,900 clones, approximately 50% seen only once; the top ten take more than 20%. The table lists this clone with a few counts. Gene and germline names: mouse. The sequence runs out 1 residue before the end of the CDR3; the remainder is reconstructed from the germline J gene. The CDR3 covers 13 residues. V was clipped by 7 bases and J by 3 bases, with 13 bases between them. Per germline, CDR1 NSHNY and CDR2 SYGAGN.

The clonotype originates from a female BALB/c mouse given C57BL/6 T cells with graft-versus-host disease after an allogeneic hematopoietic cell transplant. The chain recombines TRBV13-1 with TRBJ1-2; maybe TRBD1 (6 bases). Material for sequencing was spleen. The CDR3 bases that were read are TGTGCCAGCGCCGCAGGGGAGGACTCCGACTACACC. As protein: CASAAGEDSDYT. The entire CDR3 is CASAAGEDSDYTF.